Sequencing of this TCR beta chain was carried out in a study of blood T cell repertoires in COVID-19. This clone was observed once. Method: immunoSEQ multiplex PCR; TCRdb's copy keeps in-frame clones and lacks some. Altogether 90,000 to 150,000 clones are present, roughly four fifths being singletons, with the ten largest covering around 2.5%. The CDR3 totals 15 residues. V was clipped by 2 bases and J by 1 base, with 8 bases between them. CDR1 and CDR2 from the germline V gene are SGHTA and FQGTGA. The gene calls are TRBV7-3 and TRBJ2-2; TRBD2 might be the D (6 bases). This sequence originates from a man aged 45-65 years with acute or convalescent COVID-19. Sequenced sample: peripheral blood. In DNA form, the CDR3 reads TGTGCCAGCAGCTTACGGGGACTGAACACCGGGGAGCTGTTTTTT. It specifies CASSLRGLNTGELFF. Using reference TRBV7-3 and TRBJ2-2 for the parts outside the CDR3, the full variable domain is GAGVSQTPSNKVTEKGKYVELRCDPISGHTALYWYRQSLGQGPEFLIYFQGTGAADDSGLPNDRFFAVRPEGSVSTLKIQRTERGDSAVYLCASSLRGLNTGELFFGEGSRLTVL.